The clone carrying this T cell receptor (beta chain) was counted once. These data come from a study of blood T cell repertoires in COVID-19. In the study overall: Collection of acute and convalescent COVID-19 samples took place in the United States, Italy and Spain. From T cells, B-cell-depleted T cells, or PBMCs came the material, which was cDNA or gDNA.

In the study's own analysis: Reference gene primers were amplified, and this amplification served to estimate nucleated cell counts. The protocol was immunoSEQ multiplex PCR, while the TCRdb copy is restricted to in-frame clones and leaves out a portion. V and J calls and clone size are copied from that table; D and trimming were computed from the DNA. The sample shows about 50,000 clones, about 84% of them seen only once. Sequenced sample: peripheral blood. The receptor was isolated from a woman aged 60 to 75 with acute or convalescent COVID-19.

The CDR3 nucleotides read TGTGCCAGCAGCTCGGCATTGGGACAGAGAATGAACACTGAAGCTTTCTTT. Translating gives CASSSALGQRMNTEAFF. J is TRBJ1-1 and V is TRBV7-8; 7 nucleotides align to TRBD1. This CDR3 region has 17 residues. Germline CDR1 SGHVS, CDR2 FQNEAQ. Trimming cost V 4 bases and J 0 bases; bases outside gene matches: 11.